These T cell receptor beta chains were read from a single sample in a study of CD8+ T cells in alopecia areata. The assay was immunoSEQ multiplex PCR, and TCRdb's table has in-frame clones only and misses some. The sample has around 140,000 clones, roughly 62% seen once. Sequenced here: CD4+ T cells sorted from blood, sampled at week 0. The receptors were sampled from a human donor with alopecia areata. Each CDR3 is given with its conserved first and last residue.

TRBJ2-5 | TRBV13 | CASSLGVETQYF
TRBJ1-6 | TRBV9 | CASSVVGGWSPLHF
TRBJ2-2 | TRBV5-6 | CASSFQGATGELFF
TRBJ1-1 | TRBV5-1 | CASSFDRRITEAFF
TRBJ2-7 | TRBV4-3 | CASSQGQMIGKQYF
TRBJ1-1 | TRBV29-1 | CSVENGNTEAFF
TRBJ1-1 | TRBV9 | CASSVGVTGGNMNTEAFF
TRBJ1-1 | TRBV5-4 | CASSQALTGGTEAFF
TRBJ2-5 | TRBV27 | CASSLLGGQLETQYF
NA | TRBV7-2 | CASSPNRGSYEQYF